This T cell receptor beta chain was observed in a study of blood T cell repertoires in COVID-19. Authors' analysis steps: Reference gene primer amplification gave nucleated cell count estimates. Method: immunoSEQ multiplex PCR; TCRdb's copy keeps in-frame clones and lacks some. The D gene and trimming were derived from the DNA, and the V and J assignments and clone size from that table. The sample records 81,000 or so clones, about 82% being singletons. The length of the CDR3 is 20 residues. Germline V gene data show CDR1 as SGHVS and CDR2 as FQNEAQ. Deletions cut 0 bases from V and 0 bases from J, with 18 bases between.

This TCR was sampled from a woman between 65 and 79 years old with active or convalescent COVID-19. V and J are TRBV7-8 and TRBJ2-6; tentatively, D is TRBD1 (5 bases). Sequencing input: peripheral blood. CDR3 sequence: CASSLAPTVAGSSGANVLTF. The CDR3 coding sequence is TGTGCCAGCAGCTTAGCTCCGACAGTCGCCGGTAGCTCTGGGGCCAACGTCCTGACTTTC.